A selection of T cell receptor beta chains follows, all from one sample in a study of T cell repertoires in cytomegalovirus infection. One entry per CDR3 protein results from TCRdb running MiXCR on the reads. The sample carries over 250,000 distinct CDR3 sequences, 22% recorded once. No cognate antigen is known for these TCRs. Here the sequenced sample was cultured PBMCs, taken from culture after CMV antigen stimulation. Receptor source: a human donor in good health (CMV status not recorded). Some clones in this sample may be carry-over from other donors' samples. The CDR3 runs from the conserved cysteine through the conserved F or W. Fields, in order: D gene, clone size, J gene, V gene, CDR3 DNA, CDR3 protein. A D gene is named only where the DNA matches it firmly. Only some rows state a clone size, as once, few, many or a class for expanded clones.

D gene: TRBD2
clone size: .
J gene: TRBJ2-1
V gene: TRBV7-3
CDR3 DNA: TGTGCCAGCAGCTTACTCCCGGGGACTAGCGGGATTAATGAGCAGTTCTTC
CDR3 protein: CASSLLPGTSGINEQFF

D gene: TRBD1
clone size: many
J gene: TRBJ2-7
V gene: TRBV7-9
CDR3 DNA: TGTGCCAGCAGCCCGGGACAGGGAATTGGAGAGCAGTACTTC
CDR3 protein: CASSPGQGIGEQYF

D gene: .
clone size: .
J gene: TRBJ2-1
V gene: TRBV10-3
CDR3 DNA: TGTGCCATAGGGACCTATGAGCAGTTCTTC
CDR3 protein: CAIGTYEQFF

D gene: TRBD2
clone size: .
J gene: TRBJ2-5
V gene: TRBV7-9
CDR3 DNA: TGTGCCAGCAGCTTAGACCTTGCGGGAGGCGAGACCCAGTACTTC
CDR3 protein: CASSLDLAGGETQYF

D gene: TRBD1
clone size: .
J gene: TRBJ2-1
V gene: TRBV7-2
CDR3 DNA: TGTGCCAGCAGCTTTATCACAGGGGGACGGGATGAGCAGTTCTTC
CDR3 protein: CASSFITGGRDEQFF

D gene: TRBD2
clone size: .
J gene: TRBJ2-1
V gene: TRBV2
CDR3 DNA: TGTGCCACTCCAACTAGCGGGAGGGCCCTTAACTACAATGAGCAGTTCTTC
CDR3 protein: CATPTSGRALNYNEQFF

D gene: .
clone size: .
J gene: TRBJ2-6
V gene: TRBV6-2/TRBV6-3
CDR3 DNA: TGTGCCAGCAGCTACGCACACTTTTCTGGGGCCAACGTCCTGACTTTC
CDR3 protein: CASSYAHFSGANVLTF

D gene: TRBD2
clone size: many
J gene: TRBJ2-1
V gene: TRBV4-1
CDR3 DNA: TGCGCCAGCAGCCAAGAACCAGCGGGAGCAAGGAATGAGCAGTTCTTC
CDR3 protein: CASSQEPAGARNEQFF

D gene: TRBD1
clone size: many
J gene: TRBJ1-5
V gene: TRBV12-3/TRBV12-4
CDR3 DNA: TGTGCCAGCAGTTTAGAGTTGTGGGCAGGGGGCGCCCATAGCAATCAGCCCCAGCATTTT
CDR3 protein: CASSLELWAGGAHSNQPQHF

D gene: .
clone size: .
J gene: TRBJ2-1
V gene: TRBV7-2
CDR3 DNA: TGTGCCAGCAGCGCTAAGGGGGGGGATTGGAATGAGCAGTTCTTC
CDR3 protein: CASSAKGGDWNEQFF

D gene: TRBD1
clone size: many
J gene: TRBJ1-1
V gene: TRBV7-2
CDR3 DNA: TGTGCCAGCAGCTCCTCGACAGGGGATGAAGCTTTCTTT
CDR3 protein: CASSSSTGDEAFF

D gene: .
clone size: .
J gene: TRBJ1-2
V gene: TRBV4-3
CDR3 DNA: TGCGCCAGCAGCCAAGATAGGAGAGGCTACACCTTC
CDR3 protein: CASSQDRRGYTF

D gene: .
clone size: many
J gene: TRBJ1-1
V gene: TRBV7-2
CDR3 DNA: TGTGCCAGCAGCTTATTCGGGGGCGGGGGTACTGAAGCTTTCTTT
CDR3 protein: CASSLFGGGGTEAFF

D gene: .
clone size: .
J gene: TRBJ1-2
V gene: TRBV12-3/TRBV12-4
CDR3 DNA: TGTGCCAGCAGTTCCCTCGGGGACCCATCTCCCTATGGCTACACCTTC
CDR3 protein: CASSSLGDPSPYGYTF

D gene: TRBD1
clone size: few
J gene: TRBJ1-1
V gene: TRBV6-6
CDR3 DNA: TGTGCCAGCAGCCACGGACAGGGTGAAGCTTTCTTT
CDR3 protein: CASSHGQGEAFF

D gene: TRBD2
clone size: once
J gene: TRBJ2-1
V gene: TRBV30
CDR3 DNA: TGTGCCTGGCGGACTAGCGGGAGGGTTAATGAGCAGTTCTTC
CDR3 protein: CAWRTSGRVNEQFF

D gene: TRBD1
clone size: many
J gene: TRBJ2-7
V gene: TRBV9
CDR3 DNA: TGTGCCAGCAGCGCCGGGACAGATTACGAGCAGTACTTC
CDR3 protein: CASSAGTDYEQYF

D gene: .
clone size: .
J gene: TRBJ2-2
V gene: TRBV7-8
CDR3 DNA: TGTGCCAGCAGCCCTCAATTATTCACCGGGGAGCTGTTTTTT
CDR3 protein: CASSPQLFTGELFF

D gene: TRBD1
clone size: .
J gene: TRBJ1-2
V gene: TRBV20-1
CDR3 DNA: TGCAGTGCTAGAGATCGGGGATCAACCGGGACAGGGCTAGGAGGCTACACCTTC
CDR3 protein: CSARDRGSTGTGLGGYTF

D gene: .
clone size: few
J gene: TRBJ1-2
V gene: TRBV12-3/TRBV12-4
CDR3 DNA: TGTGCCAGCAGTTTAAGGGGCCCCCTTGGCTATGGCTACACCTTC
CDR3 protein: CASSLRGPLGYGYTF

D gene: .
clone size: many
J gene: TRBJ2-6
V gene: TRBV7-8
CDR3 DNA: TGTGCCAGCAGCCACCGGGACAGGGCCAACGTCCTGACTTTC
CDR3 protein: CASSHRDRANVLTF

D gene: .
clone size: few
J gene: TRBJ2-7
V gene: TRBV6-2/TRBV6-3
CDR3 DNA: TGTGCCAGCAGTTACGGGCTAGGCAAGTACTTC
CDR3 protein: CASSYGLGKYF

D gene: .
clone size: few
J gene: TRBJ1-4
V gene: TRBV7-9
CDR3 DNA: TGTGCCAGCAGCTCAGGCCAACTTTCAACTAATGAAAAACTGTTTTTT
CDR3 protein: CASSSGQLSTNEKLFF

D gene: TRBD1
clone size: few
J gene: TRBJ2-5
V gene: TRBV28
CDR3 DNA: TGTGCCAGCAGTGACAGGGGGCGGGAGACCCAGTACTTC
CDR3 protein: CASSDRGRETQYF

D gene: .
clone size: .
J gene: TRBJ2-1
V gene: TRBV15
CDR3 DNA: TGTGCCACCAGCCGGCTAGTAACTCATGAGCAGTTCTTC
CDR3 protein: CATSRLVTHEQFF

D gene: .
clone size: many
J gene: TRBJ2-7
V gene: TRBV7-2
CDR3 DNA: TGTGCCAGCAGCTGGTGGGGCTACGAGCAGTACTTC
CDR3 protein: CASSWWGYEQYF

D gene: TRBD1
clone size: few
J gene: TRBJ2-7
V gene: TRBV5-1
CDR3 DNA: TGCGCCAGCAGCTACCCGGGACAGCCCTACGAGCAGTACTTC
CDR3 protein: CASSYPGQPYEQYF

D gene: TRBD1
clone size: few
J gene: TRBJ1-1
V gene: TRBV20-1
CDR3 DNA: TGCAGTGCCCAAACAGGGGACACTGAAGCTTTCTTT
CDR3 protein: CSAQTGDTEAFF

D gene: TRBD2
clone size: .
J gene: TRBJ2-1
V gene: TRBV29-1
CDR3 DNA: TGCAGCGTGATAGCGGGGTTTAACAATGAGCAGTTCTTC
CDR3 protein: CSVIAGFNNEQFF

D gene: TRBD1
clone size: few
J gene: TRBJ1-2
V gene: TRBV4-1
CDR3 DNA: TGCGCCAGCAGCCATAGGACAGGGACTAACTATGGCTACACCTTC
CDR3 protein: CASSHRTGTNYGYTF

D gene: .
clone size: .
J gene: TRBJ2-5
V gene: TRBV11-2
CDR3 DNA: TGTGCCAGCAGCCGGGGAAACCAAGAGACCCAGTACTTC
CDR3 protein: CASSRGNQETQYF

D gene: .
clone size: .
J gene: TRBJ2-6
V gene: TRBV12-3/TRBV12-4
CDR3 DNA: TGTGCCAGCAGCCTAAGACAGGCCTCTGCGGGGGCCAACGTCCTGACTTTC
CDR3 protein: CASSLRQASAGANVLTF

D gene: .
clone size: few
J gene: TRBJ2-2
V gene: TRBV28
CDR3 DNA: TGTGCCAGCAGTTTGCCTAGTATTGTCGGGGAGCTGTTTTTT
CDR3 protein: CASSLPSIVGELFF

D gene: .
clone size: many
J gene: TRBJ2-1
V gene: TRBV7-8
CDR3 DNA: TGTGCCAGCACCTATGGACCGGGACTGGGGGGCCATGAGCAGTTCTTC
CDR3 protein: CASTYGPGLGGHEQFF

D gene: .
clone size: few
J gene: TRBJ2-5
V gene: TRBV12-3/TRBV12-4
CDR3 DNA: TGTGCCAGCAGTTCCTCCTTCGAGGACCAAGAGACCCAGTACTTC
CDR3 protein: CASSSSFEDQETQYF

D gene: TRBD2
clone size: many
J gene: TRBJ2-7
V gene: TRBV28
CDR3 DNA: TGTGCCTCCGTTGGTAGCGGGAGCCCCTACGAGCAGTACTTC
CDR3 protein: CASVGSGSPYEQYF

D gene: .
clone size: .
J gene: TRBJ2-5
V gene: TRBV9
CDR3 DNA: TGTGCCAGCAGCGTGGGACAAATGGGGGAGACCCAGTACTTC
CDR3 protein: CASSVGQMGETQYF

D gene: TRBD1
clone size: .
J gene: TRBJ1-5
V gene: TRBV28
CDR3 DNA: TGTGCCAGCAGTTTTGTCGGGACAGAAGTTTTT
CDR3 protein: CASSFVGTEVF

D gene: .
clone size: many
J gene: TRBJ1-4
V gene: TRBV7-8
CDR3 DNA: TGTGCCAGCAGCTTAAGTCCGGACCAGGAAGGGGAAAAACTGTTTTTT
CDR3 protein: CASSLSPDQEGEKLFF

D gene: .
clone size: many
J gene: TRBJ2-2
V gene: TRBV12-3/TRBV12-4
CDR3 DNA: TGTGCCAGCAGTTTAGGACAGAACACCGGGGAGCTGTTTTTT
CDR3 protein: CASSLGQNTGELFF

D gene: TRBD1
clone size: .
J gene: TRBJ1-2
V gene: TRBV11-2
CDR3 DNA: TGTGCCAGCAGCTTAGGGACAGGGGCTCGGTCCTATGGCTACACCTTC
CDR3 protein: CASSLGTGARSYGYTF

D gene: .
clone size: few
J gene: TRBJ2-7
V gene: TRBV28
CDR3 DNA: TGTGCCAGCAGTTCTCCAAGTCCCTACGAGCAGTACTTC
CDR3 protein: CASSSPSPYEQYF

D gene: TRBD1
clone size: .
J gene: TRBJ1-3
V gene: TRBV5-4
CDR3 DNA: TGTGCCAGCAGCTTGTTTGGGACAGGGTCTGGAAACACCATATATTTT
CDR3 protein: CASSLFGTGSGNTIYF

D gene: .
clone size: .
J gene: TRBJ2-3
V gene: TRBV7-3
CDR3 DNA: TGTGCCAGCAGCTCGGCGGAGGGGCGAGCAGATACGCAGTATTTT
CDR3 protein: CASSSAEGRADTQYF

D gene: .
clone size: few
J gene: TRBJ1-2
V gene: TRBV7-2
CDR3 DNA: TGTGCCAGCAGCTTAGCGTGGGGGGGAGGTGGCTACACCTTC
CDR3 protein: CASSLAWGGGGYTF

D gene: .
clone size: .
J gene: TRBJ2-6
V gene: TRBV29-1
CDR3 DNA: TGCAGCGCTTACATGAGTGGGGCCAACGTCCTGACTTTC
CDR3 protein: CSAYMSGANVLTF

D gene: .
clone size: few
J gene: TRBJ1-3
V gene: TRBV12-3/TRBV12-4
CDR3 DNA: TGTGCCAGCAGTTCGGACCGAACCCTGGGCACCATATATTTT
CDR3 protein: CASSSDRTLGTIYF

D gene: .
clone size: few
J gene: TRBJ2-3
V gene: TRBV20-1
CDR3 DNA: TGCAGTCCAACTATTACTAGCACAGATACGCAGTATTTT
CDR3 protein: CSPTITSTDTQYF

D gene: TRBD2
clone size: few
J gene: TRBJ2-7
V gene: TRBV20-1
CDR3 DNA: TGCAGTGCAAAACAGGGACTAGGCAATTCCTACGAGCAGTACTTC
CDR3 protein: CSAKQGLGNSYEQYF

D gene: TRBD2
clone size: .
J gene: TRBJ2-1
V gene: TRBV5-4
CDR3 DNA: TGTGCCAGCAGCTTTGGCGGGAGGGCTTACAATGAGCAGTTCTTC
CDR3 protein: CASSFGGRAYNEQFF

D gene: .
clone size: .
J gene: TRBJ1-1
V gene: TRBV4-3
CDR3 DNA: TGCGCCAGCAGCCAAGATCTGGGACCCAGCACTGAAGCTTTCTTT
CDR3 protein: CASSQDLGPSTEAFF

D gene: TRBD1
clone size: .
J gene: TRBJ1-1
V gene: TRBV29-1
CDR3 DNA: TGCAGCGTCGGGGGGACAGTCCACACTGAAGCTTTCTTT
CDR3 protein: CSVGGTVHTEAFF

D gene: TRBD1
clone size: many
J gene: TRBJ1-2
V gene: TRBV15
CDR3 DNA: TGTGCCACCAGCAGAGATAAAACCCCGGGACAGGAATTC
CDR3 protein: CATSRDKTPGQEF

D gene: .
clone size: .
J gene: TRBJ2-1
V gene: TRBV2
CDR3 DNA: TGTGCCAGCAGTGACCCGGGAACCTACAATGAGCAGTTCTTC
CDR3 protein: CASSDPGTYNEQFF

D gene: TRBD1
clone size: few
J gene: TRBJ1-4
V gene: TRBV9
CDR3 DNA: TGTGCCAGCAGCCCCCGACAGGGAAAGAGAGAAAAACTGTTTTTT
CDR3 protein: CASSPRQGKREKLFF